This TCR beta chain is drawn from a study of T cell responses to AZD1222 COVID-19 vaccine. Whole-study results and caveats: The study sampled repertoires only after the peak T cell response.

Data came from immunoSEQ multiplex PCR; TCRdb stores just in-frame clones and leaves some out. The profile shows some 50,000 clones, 70% to 90% of them singletons. V lost 4 bases, J lost 0 bases, and 6 bases stayed unmatched. The germline gives CDR1 SGDLS, CDR2 YYNGEE. The length of the CDR3 is 16 residues. Of note for this clone: Its antigen is unknown.

The sequencing used peripheral blood, collected on day 0 of AZD1222 vaccination. The origin of this receptor is an adult in good health. The chain combines TRBV9 with TRBJ1-3; 8 bases map to TRBD1. In DNA form, the CDR3 reads TGTGCCAGCAGCAGATACACAGGGGGCTCTGGAAACACCATATATTTT. Encoded protein: CASSRYTGGSGNTIYF. Looking up the rest from reference TRBV9 and TRBJ1-3 gives the full variable domain: DSGVTQTPKHLITATGQRVTLRCSPRSGDLSVYWYQQSLDQGLQFLIQYYNGEERAKGNILERFSAQQFPDLHSELNLSSLELGDSALYFCASSRYTGGSGNTIYFGEGSWLTVV.